This T cell receptor beta chain was identified in a study of cytomegalovirus exposure and HLA in healthy donors. It was the approximately 120-subject validation cohort, separate from the roughly 700-subject first cohort, to which the donors belonged. The repertoire was sequenced with immunoSEQ multiplex PCR; TCRdb's copy has only in-frame clones and lacks some. The sample lists about 200,000 clones, around 86% occurring once. This clone was counted a few times. Sequenced input: PBMCs. The sequence derives from a young woman in good health and CMV-seropositive.

The DNA for the CDR3 is TGTGCCAGCAGCGCTGTAGGGGGCAATCAGCCCCAGCATTTT. Translation: CASSAVGGNQPQHF. The rearrangement joins TRBV9 to TRBJ1-5; tentative D call: TRBD1 (5 bases). CDR3 length: 14 amino acids. V lost 3 bases, J lost 2 bases, and 9 bases lay in between. In germline, CDR1 is SGDLS, CDR2 YYNGEE.